The next 9 T cell receptor beta chains were all read from a single sample in a study of T cells in localized non-small cell lung cancer. Assay: immunoSEQ multiplex PCR; the TCRdb copy retains only in-frame clones and omits some. This repertoire shows over 70,000 clones, roughly nine tenths found once; its top ten account for 20% to 25%. The sample in question was peripheral blood, obtained before any cancer treatment. Source of these receptors: a male donor aged 60 or over with stage III squamous cell lung carcinoma.

V usage is TRBV4-1 and J usage is TRBJ2-2, with D tentatively TRBD2 (6 bases). Trimming removed 1 base at V and 1 base at J, with 16 bases between. Germline V gives CDR1 MGHRA, CDR2 YSYEKL. The CDR3 is 18 residues long. CDR3 in DNA: TGCGCCAGCAGCCAAGTGGGGGGACGGGGTCGGAACACCGGGGAGCTGTTTTTT. This sequence encodes CASSQVGGRGRNTGELFF.

This chain joins TRBV18 and TRBJ1-1; D not resolved. This CDR3 contains 14 residues. Trimming took off 5 bases at V and 8 bases at J, with 18 bases between the two ends. In germline, CDR1 is KGHSH, CDR2 LQKENI. The CDR3 sequence: CASSDLPGVGEAFF. CDR3 nucleotides: TGTGCCAGCTCAGACCTTCCAGGCGTGGGAGAAGCTTTCTTT.

J is TRBJ2-3 and V is TRBV29-1; 7 bases are a match to TRBD1. Germline V lookup: CDR1 SQVTM, CDR2 ANQGSEA. This CDR3 is 15 amino acids long. Trimming took 2 bases from V and 2 from J; bases not matched to a gene: 7. In DNA form, the CDR3 reads TGCAGCGTTGAACACGCAGGGGGTGCCACAGATACGCAGTATTTT. This sequence encodes CSVEHAGGATDTQYF.

The rearrangement uses TRBV19 and TRBJ2-3; 9 bases are a match to TRBD1. CDR3 length: 14 amino acids. V was pared by 8 bases and J by 3 bases, with 6 bases of the junction left unmatched. CDR1 is LNHDA, CDR2 SQIVND, per germline (reference sequence). The CDR3 DNA follows: TGTGCCAGTTTCGACAGGGGGGGGACAGATACGCAGTATTTT. Protein: CASFDRGGTDTQYF.

This chain uses TRBV6-1 with TRBJ1-2; D remains ambiguous. The CDR3 runs to 13 residues. Germline values: CDR1 MNHNS, CDR2 SASEGT. V gave up 3 bases and J gave up 0 bases, with 5 bases separating them. The CDR3 DNA sequence: TGTGCCAGCAGTGACGGAGCTAACTATGGCTACACCTTC. Translated: CASSDGANYGYTF.

This clone was recorded a few times. The V call is TRBV6-6, the J call TRBJ1-1; D is unclear. This CDR3 has 11 amino acids. Trimming cost V 7 bases and J 7 bases, with 10 bases left between them. Germline V gene lookup returns CDR1 MNHNY and CDR2 SVGAGI (reference sequence). Here the CDR3 reads CASIKGVEAFF. CDR3 coding DNA: TGTGCCAGCATTAAGGGAGTTGAAGCTTTCTTT.

V gene TRBV7-3 combines with J gene TRBJ2-3; 9 nucleotides agree with TRBD1. The CDR3 runs to 16 residues. Germline V gives CDR1 SGHTA, CDR2 FQGTGA. The V gene end was trimmed by 2 bases and the J gene end by 3 bases; junction bases not matched to a gene: 6. CDR3 nucleotides: TGTGCCAGCAGCTTACTCGTACAGGGGGCAACAGATACGCAGTATTTT. Translating gives CASSLLVQGATDTQYF. Combining the CDR3 with reference TRBV7-3 and TRBJ2-3 gives the whole variable domain GAGVSQTPSNKVTEKGKYVELRCDPISGHTALYWYRQSLGQGPEFLIYFQGTGAADDSGLPNDRFFAVRPEGSVSTLKIQRTERGDSAVYLCASSLLVQGATDTQYFGPGTRLTVL.

This clone is a singleton in its sample. V usage is TRBV29-1 and J usage is TRBJ1-1; no clear D. Trimming pared 3 bases from V and 4 bases from J, leaving 12 bases between. The length of the CDR3 is 13 residues. CDR1 SQVTM and CDR2 ANQGSEA come from the germline V gene. The CDR3 spells CSVDGQWGTEAFF. In nucleotides, the CDR3 is TGCAGCGTTGATGGGCAGTGGGGCACTGAAGCTTTCTTT. The entire variable domain, with the rest obtained from reference TRBV29-1 and TRBJ1-1, is as follows: SAVISQKPSRDICQRGTSLTIQCQVDSQVTMMFWYRQQPGQSLTLIATANQGSEATYESGFVIDKFPISRPNLTFSTLTVSNMSPEDSSIYLCSVDGQWGTEAFFGQGTRLTVV.

The genes are TRBV10-3 and TRBJ1-2, with no clear D. This CDR3 is built from 13 residues. Trimming removed 3 bases from V and 6 bases from J, with 11 bases in between. Germline V gives CDR1 ENHRY, CDR2 SYGVKD. CDR3 protein: CAISDGIHDGYTF. CDR3 coding DNA: TGTGCCATCAGTGACGGGATCCACGATGGCTACACCTTC.